Given below is one TCR beta chain in context. Its antigen is as yet unknown. These data originate in a study of T cell repertoires in cytomegalovirus infection. Across the study: Matching HLA type, along with CMV infection, was indicated by public TCR beta signatures.

Study-level points and caveats: Pooled public TCR beta family frequency picked out CMV carriers with the relevant HLA.

TCRdb used MiXCR to reprocess the reads, holding one entry per CDR3 protein. The sample shows about 190,000 distinct CDR3 sequences, under 30% of them seen only once. Sequencing was performed on PBMCs. The source of this sequence is a human donor in good health (CMV status not recorded). Some clones in this sample may be carry-over from other donors' samples.

The CDR3 bases are TGTGCCAGCAGCTCCGGGACAGGGGTAAAAGGCTACACCTTC. It encodes CASSSGTGVKGYTF. The V gene is TRBV7-8, the J gene TRBJ1-2, with 10 bases aligning to TRBD1. The CDR3 is made up of 14 amino acids. Germline CDR1 and CDR2: SGHVS and FQNEAQ. J was trimmed by 8 bases and V by 4 bases; bases with no gene match: 7.